The present T cell receptor (beta chain) was sequenced within a study of long-term antiretroviral therapy in people with HIV. Study context: Collection dates of the earliest samples fall about a decade before the 2015 immediate-ART recommendation.

Notes on the study in general: The study collected blood between 2004 and 2017, possibly under older ART regimens. Spans of CDR3 length were tighter for HIV repertoires than for controls.

Germline V lookup: CDR1 ENHRY, CDR2 SYGVKD. Germline trimming cut 3 bases from V and 10 bases from J; bases unmatched to any gene: 26. This CDR3 has 19 amino acids. The run of the v3.0 immunoSEQ assay was at survey level. TCRdb keeps only in-frame clones here, not all; method: immunoSEQ multiplex PCR. Among around 40,000 clones listed, 86% were seen once. The samples comprised roughly 0.9-10 million cryopreserved PBMC ahead of DNA extraction. As to this clone: The antigen remains undetermined.

The TCR comes from a woman under 30 with HIV. The chain carries TRBV10-3 and TRBJ1-1; 7 positions match TRBD1. The sample consisted of unsorted PBMCs, taken just before starting antiretroviral therapy. CDR3 coding DNA: TGTGCCATCAGTGACCCTGATGGGACAGAACAACCCCAGCCAACCCTAGCTTTCTTT. It codes for CAISDPDGTEQPQPTLAFF.